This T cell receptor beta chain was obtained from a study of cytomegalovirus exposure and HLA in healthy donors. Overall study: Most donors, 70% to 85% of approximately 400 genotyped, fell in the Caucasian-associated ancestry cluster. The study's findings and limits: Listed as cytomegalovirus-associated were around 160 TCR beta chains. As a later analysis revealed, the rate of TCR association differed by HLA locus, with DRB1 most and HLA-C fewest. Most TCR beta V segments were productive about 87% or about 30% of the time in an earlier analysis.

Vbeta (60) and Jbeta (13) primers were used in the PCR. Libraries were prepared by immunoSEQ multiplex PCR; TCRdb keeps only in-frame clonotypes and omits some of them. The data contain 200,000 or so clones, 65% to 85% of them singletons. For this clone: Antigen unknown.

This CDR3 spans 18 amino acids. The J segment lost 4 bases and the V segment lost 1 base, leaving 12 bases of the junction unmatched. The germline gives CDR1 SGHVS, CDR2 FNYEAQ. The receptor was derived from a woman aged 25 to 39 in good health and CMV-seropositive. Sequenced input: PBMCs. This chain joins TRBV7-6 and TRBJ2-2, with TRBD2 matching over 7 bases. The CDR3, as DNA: TGTGCCAGCAGCTTAGAGGGCTCGGGGCCGGGAGGCACCGGGGAGCTGTTTTTT. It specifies CASSLEGSGPGGTGELFF. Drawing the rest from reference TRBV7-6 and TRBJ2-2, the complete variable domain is GAGVSQSPRYKVTKRGQDVALRCDPISGHVSLYWYRQALGQGPEFLTYFNYEAQQDKSGLPNDRFSAERPEGSISTLTIQRTEQRDSAMYRCASSLEGSGPGGTGELFFGEGSRLTVL.